The clone carrying this T cell receptor beta chain appeared a single time. The data originate from a study of cytomegalovirus exposure and HLA in healthy donors. These donors were members of the approximately 120-subject validation cohort, a group separate from the approximately 620-subject first cohort. Some clones are missing from TCRdb's copy, which holds only in-frame ones; the method was immunoSEQ multiplex PCR. Here the sample spans 250,000 to 400,000 clones, around 87% being singletons. The CDR3 runs to 14 residues. CDR1 and CDR2 from the germline V gene are SQVTM and ANQGSEA. The ends were cut back, 4 bases at V and 2 bases at J, with 15 bases in the middle.

The V call is TRBV29-1, the J call TRBJ2-7; weak D call: TRBD2 (5 bases). The sample was PBMCs. This receptor was identified in a young woman in good health and CMV-seropositive. The CDR3 loop is CSVGLAGDAYEQYF. Here the CDR3 DNA reads TGCAGCGTTGGTTTGGCGGGCGACGCCTACGAGCAGTACTTC.